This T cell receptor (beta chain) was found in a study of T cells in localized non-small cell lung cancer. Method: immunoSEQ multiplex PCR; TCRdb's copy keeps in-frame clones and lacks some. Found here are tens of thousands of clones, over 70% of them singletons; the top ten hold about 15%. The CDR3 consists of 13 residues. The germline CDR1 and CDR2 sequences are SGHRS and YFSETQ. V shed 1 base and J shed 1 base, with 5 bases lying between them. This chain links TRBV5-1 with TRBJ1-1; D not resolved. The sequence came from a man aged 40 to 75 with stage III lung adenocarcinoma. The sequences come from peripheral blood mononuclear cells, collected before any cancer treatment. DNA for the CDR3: TGCGCCAGCAGCTTGATCGAGAACACTGAAGCTTTCTTT. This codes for CASSLIENTEAFF.